These 21 T cell receptor beta chains were all obtained from the same sample, sequenced in a study of blood T cell repertoires in COVID-19. Some clones are missing from TCRdb's copy, which holds only in-frame ones; the method was immunoSEQ multiplex PCR. The sample comprises hundreds of thousands of clones, approximately 88% of which are singletons, and around 6.9% rests with the top ten. Sequenced: peripheral blood. The receptors stem from a man in his sixties who had recovered from COVID-19.

V usage is TRBV6-6 and J usage is TRBJ1-3; 7 nucleotides match TRBD1. After removal of 6 bases from V and 2 bases from J, the junction contained 4 bases not matched to a gene. The CDR3 covers 14 residues. In germline, CDR1 is MNHNY, CDR2 SVGAGI (reference sequence). The CDR3 coding sequence is TGTGCCAGCAGACCCACAGGGGCTGGAAACACCATATATTTT. Its translation: CASRPTGAGNTIYF.

The chain joins TRBV7-9 to TRBJ2-5; unclear D gene. Trimming cost V 2 bases and J 11 bases, with 12 bases left between them. Germline V gives CDR1 SEHNR, CDR2 FQNEAQ (reference sequence). This CDR3 is 12 amino acids long. The chain's CDR3 is CASSLSSLGQYF. As DNA, the CDR3 is TGTGCCAGCAGCTTAAGTTCTCTCGGGCAGTACTTC.

Note on this clone: The sample has other DNA sequences that encode this CDR3 too. V and J are TRBV11-1 and TRBJ2-1; TRBD1 aligns across 8 bases. The V gene end was trimmed by 3 bases and the J gene end by 8 bases; junction bases not matched to a gene: 9. The CDR3 is 15 amino acids. The V gene's germline CDR1 is SGHAT and CDR2 FQDESV (reference sequence). In DNA form, the CDR3 reads TGTGCCAGCAGCTTGCGACAGGGGATCCTGGATGAGCAGTTCTTC. Residues: CASSLRQGILDEQFF.

This chain joins TRBV2 and TRBJ2-4; 7 positions agree with TRBD2. The trim removed 2 bases at V and 4 bases at J, leaving 5 bases unmatched. The CDR3 has 15 residues. Germline lookup yields CDR1 SNHLY and CDR2 FYNNEI. The CDR3 loop reads CASSEWASGKNIQYF. CDR3 in DNA: TGTGCCAGCAGTGAATGGGCTAGCGGAAAAAACATTCAGTACTTC. Complete variable domain (other parts from reference TRBV2 and TRBJ2-4): EPEVTQTPSHQVTQMGQEVILRCVPISNHLYFYWYRQILGQKVEFLVSFYNNEISEKSEIFDDQFSVERPDGSNFTLKIRSTKLEDSAMYFCASSEWASGKNIQYFGAGTRLSVL.

This clone has a single count. This sequence joins TRBV27 and TRBJ2-7; 11 bases fit TRBD2. The germline CDR1 and CDR2 sequences are MNHEY and SMNVEV (reference sequence). Trimming at V came to 6 bases and at J to 4 bases, leaving 8 bases not matched to a gene. The length of the CDR3 is 15 residues. CDR3 residues: CASRPLAGGRYEQYF. In DNA form, the CDR3 reads TGTGCCAGCAGACCCCTAGCGGGGGGCCGTTACGAGCAGTACTTC.

The rearrangement links TRBV7-2 to TRBJ1-4, with TRBD1 identical over 11 bases. This CDR3 is 16 amino acids long. CDR1 is SGHTA, CDR2 FQGNSA, per germline. Trimming at V came to 5 bases and at J to 8 bases, leaving 10 bases not matched to a gene. The CDR3 region is CASSTGQGVVREKLFF. CDR3 DNA: TGTGCCAGCAGCACGGGACAGGGGGTTGTACGCGAAAAACTGTTTTTT. The variable domain in full, with the rest retrieved from reference TRBV7-2 and TRBJ1-4, is GAGVSQSPSNKVTEKGKDVELRCDPISGHTALYWYRQSLGQGLEFLIYFQGNSAPDKSGLPSDRFSAERTGGSVSTLTIQRTQQEDSAVYLCASSTGQGVVREKLFFGSGTQLSVL.

J is TRBJ2-1 and V is TRBV18; 14 nucleotides match TRBD2. The CDR3 totals 19 residues. V dropped 0 bases and J dropped 0; count of bases not matched to a gene: 4. The germline V gene encodes CDR1 KGHSH and CDR2 LQKENI. The CDR3 DNA follows: TGTGCCAGCTCACCACCCGGACTAGCGGGAGGTCTCTCCTACAATGAGCAGTTCTTC. This gives the protein CASSPPGLAGGLSYNEQFF.

The genes are TRBV18 and TRBJ2-5; D is ambiguous. V was trimmed by 3 bases and J by 1 base, leaving 15 bases between them. The germline gives CDR1 KGHSH, CDR2 LQKENI. CDR3 size: 16 residues. Here the CDR3 reads CASSPRKDLFQETQYF. The CDR3 bases are TGTGCCAGCTCACCCAGGAAAGACCTTTTCCAAGAGACCCAGTACTTC.

The chain carries TRBV24-1 and TRBJ2-3; 8 nucleotides line up with TRBD2. The CDR3 spans 15 residues. V lost 5 bases, J lost 1 base, and 4 bases stayed unmatched. CDR1 and CDR2 from the germline V gene are KGHDR and SFDVKD. CDR3 sequence reads: CATSGSGGGTDTQYF. The CDR3 DNA reads TGTGCCACCAGTGGCTCGGGGGGGGGCACAGATACGCAGTATTTT.

The V gene is TRBV5-1, the J gene TRBJ2-2; tentatively, D is TRBD2 (7 bases). The V and J ends lost 4 bases and 4 bases respectively, with 17 bases between them. Germline CDR1 SGHRS, CDR2 YFSETQ. This CDR3 region has 16 residues. The CDR3 loop is CASSASDRGATGELFF. The CDR3 DNA reads as TGCGCCAGCAGCGCCTCTGATCGGGGGGCCACCGGGGAGCTGTTTTTT.

This rearrangement joins TRBV5-4 to TRBJ1-3; unclear D gene. Trimming stripped 1 base from V and 3 bases from J, with 5 bases between. CDR1 and CDR2 from the germline V gene are SGHNT and YYREEE (reference sequence). The CDR3 length is 13 residues. DNA for the CDR3: TGTGCCAGCAGCTTGATTAGTGGAAACACCATATATTTT. Its protein product is CASSLISGNTIYF.

The chain couples TRBV11-1 to TRBJ2-7; 9 bases are shared with TRBD1. The CDR3 is 14 amino acids. Per germline, CDR1 SGHAT and CDR2 FQDESV (reference sequence). V trimming: 6 bases; J trimming: 4 bases; junction bases outside the gene matches: 7. CDR3 DNA: TGTGCCAGCAGTCCCCGGGACAGGGATTACGAGCAGTACTTC. This gives the protein CASSPRDRDYEQYF. The full variable domain, rest sourced from reference TRBV11-1 and TRBJ2-7, is EAEVAQSPRYKITEKSQAVAFWCDPISGHATLYWYRQILGQGPELLVQFQDESVVDDSQLPKDRFSAERLKGVDSTLKIQPAELGDSAMYLCASSPRDRDYEQYFGPGTRLTVT.

This clone came up once. The chain is built from TRBV4-2 and TRBJ2-5, with TRBD2 matching over 8 bases. V gave up 5 bases and J gave up 5 bases; unmatched junction bases: 10. The CDR3 extends over 15 amino acids. CDR1 and CDR2 from the germline V gene are LGHNA and YNFKEQ. Written as DNA, the CDR3 is TGTGCCAGCAGCGTACTCGGGGGGGCCGGGGAGACCCAGTACTTC. Translated: CASSVLGGAGETQYF.

The chain employs TRBV3-1 (or the pseudogene TRBV3-2) and TRBJ2-7, with a weak D call TRBD2 (5 bases). In germline, CDR1 is LGHDT, CDR2 YNNKEL (reference sequence). The CDR3 contains 15 residues. V gave up 3 bases and J gave up 3 bases, with 15 bases separating them. The chain's CDR3 is CASSHGPQGGYEQYF. CDR3 DNA: TGTGCCAGCAGCCACGGCCCCCAAGGAGGCTACGAGCAGTACTTC.

The chain joins TRBV18 to TRBJ2-7; perhaps TRBD2 as D (6 bases). V was clipped by 3 bases and J by 6 bases, with 15 bases between them. This CDR3 spans 14 amino acids. Germline CDR1 is KGHSH and CDR2 is LQKENI. In nucleotides, the CDR3 is TGTGCCAGCTCACCGTCTGAGGGGCGGGGCGAGCAGTACTTC. Protein: CASSPSEGRGEQYF.

The V and J genes are TRBV19 and TRBJ1-5, with D possibly matching TRBD1 (6 bases). The V gene's germline CDR1 is LNHDA and CDR2 SQIVND (reference sequence). The V gene lost 4 bases and the J gene lost 6 bases, with 13 bases spanning the gap. The CDR3 sequence is 14 residues long. The CDR3 nucleotides read TGTGCCAGTAGTACTACAGGGCACGGTCAGCCCCAGCATTTT. This codes for CASSTTGHGQPQHF. Variable domain in full (rest from reference TRBV19 and TRBJ1-5): DGGITQSPKYLFRKEGQNVTLSCEQNLNHDAMYWYRQDPGQGLRLIYYSQIVNDFQKGDIAEGYSVSREKKESFPLTVTSAQKNPTAFYLCASSTTGHGQPQHFGDGTRLSIL.

V usage is TRBV6-5 and J usage is TRBJ1-6; no firm D call. The CDR3 spans 14 residues. The V end lost 2 bases, the J end lost 7 bases, and 9 bases lay between the germline ends. The germline gives CDR1 MNHEY, CDR2 SVGAGI. DNA for the CDR3: TGTGCCAGCAGTTACGTAACGGGGAATTCACCCCTCCACTTT. Its protein product is CASSYVTGNSPLHF.

V is TRBV9 and J is TRBJ2-7, with a tentative D call TRBD2 (6 bases). In germline, CDR1 is SGDLS, CDR2 YYNGEE. CDR3 length equals 14 residues. With 0 bases removed from V and 6 bases from J, the gap between germline ends came to 13 bases. CDR3: CASSVVVLGGEQYF. Here the CDR3 DNA reads TGTGCCAGCAGCGTAGTCGTCCTCGGGGGCGAGCAGTACTTC.

The chain is built from TRBV28 and TRBJ1-5; 9 nucleotides agree with TRBD1. Germline assignment: CDR1 MDHEN and CDR2 SYDVKM. The CDR3 runs 17 residues. V was pared by 6 bases and J by 0 bases, with 9 bases of the junction left unmatched. Here the CDR3 reads CASSRDRAGYSNQPQHF. CDR3 in DNA: TGTGCCAGCAGCCGGGACAGGGCAGGGTATAGCAATCAGCCCCAGCATTTT.

The rearrangement joins TRBV4-2 to TRBJ1-2; D is unclear. Per germline, CDR1 LGHNA and CDR2 YNFKEQ. The CDR3 length is 16 residues. The V gene lost 11 bases and the J gene lost 2 bases, with 24 bases spanning the gap. DNA for the CDR3: TGTGCCGCCAGCGGGTTGGGCACTTCGATCAACTATGGCTACACCTTC. Translating gives CAASGLGTSINYGYTF.

This chain connects TRBV11-1 to TRBJ2-2; D is perhaps TRBD2 (6 bases). V was pared by 1 base and J by 1 base, with 7 bases between. Per the germline V gene, CDR1 is SGHAT and CDR2 is FQDESV (reference sequence). The CDR3 length is 15 residues. CDR3 sequence (DNA): TGTGCCAGCAGCTTAGTCGGGGGGAACACCGGGGAGCTGTTTTTT. This gives the protein CASSLVGGNTGELFF.